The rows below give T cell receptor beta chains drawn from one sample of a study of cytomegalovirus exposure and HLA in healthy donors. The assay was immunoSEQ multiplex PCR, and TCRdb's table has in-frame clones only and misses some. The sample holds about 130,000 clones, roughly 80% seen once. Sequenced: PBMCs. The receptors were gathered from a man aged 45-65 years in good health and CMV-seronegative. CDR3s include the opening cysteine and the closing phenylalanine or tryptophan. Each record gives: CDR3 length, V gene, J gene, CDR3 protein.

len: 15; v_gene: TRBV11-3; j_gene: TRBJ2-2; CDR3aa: CASSASGRTIGELFF
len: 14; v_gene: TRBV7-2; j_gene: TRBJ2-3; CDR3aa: CASSPRPRGDTQYF
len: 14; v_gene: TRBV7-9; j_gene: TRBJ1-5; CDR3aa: CASSPGTGVQPQHF
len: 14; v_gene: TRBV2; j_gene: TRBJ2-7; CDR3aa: CASSQDRGLNEQYF
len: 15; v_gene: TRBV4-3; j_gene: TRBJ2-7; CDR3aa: CASSHGLADSYEQYF
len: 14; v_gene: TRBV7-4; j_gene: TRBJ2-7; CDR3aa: CASSLAGGEYEQYF
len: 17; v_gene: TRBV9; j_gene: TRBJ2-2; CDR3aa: CASSVGVMSGSAGELFF
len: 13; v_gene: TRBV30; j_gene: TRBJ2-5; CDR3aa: CAWSALTGTGMYF
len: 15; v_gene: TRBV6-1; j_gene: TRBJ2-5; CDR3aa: CASSDLTGSQETQYF
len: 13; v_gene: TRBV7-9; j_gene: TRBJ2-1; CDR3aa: CASSLGSNNEQFF
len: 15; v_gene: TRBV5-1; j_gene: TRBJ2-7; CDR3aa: CASSIGTAHSYEQYF
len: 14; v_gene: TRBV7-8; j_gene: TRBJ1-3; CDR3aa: CASSYRGSGNTIYF
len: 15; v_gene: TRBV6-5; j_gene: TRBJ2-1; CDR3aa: CASSYGGAGRNEQFF
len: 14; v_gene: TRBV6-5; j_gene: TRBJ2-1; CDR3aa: CASSYFGSGDEQFF
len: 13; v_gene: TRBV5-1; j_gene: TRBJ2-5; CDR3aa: CASSLTSKETQYF
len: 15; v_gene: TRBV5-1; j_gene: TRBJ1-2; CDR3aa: CASSFRTGSNYGYTF
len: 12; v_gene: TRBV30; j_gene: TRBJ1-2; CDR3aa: CAWRGVNYGYTF
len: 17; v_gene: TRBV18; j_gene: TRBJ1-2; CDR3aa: CASSPGSRQTPTGGYTF
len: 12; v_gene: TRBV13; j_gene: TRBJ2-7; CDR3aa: CASSHEAYEQYF
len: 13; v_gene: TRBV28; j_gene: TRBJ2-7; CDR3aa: CASSPGLLYEQYF
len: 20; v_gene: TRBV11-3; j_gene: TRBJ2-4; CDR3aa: CASSRGLAGGVIYAKNIQYF
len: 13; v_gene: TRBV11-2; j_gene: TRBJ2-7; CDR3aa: CASSLESIYEQYF
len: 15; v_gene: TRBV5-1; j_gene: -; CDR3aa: CASSLAGGRAYEQYF
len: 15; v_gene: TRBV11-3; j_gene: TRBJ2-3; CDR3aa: CASSLGEGVADTQYF
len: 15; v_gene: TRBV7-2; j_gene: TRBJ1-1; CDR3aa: CASSSNAGGTTEAFF
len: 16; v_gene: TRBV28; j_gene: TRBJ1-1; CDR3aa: CASSPPGRGVNTEAFF
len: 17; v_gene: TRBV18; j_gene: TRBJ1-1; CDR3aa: CASSPDGHRGSTTEAFF
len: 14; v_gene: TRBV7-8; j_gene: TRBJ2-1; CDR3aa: CASSSDQGDNEQFF